The 11 T cell receptor beta chains below all came from one sample that was sequenced in a study of cytomegalovirus exposure and HLA in healthy donors (dated by TCRdb to 2016 to 2017). The method was the immunoSEQ multiplex PCR assay. A mixture of 60 forward primers for TCR Vbeta segments and 13 reverse primers for TCR Jbeta segments was used in the multiplex PCR. The table comes from immuneACCESS by way of TCRdb, which keeps in-frame sequences with V and J called. Part of the clones is missing from these tables; in studies checked, under half for an unresolved V gene and the rest for unknown reasons. The sample table contains around 96,000 clones; only one count was recorded for 80% of them. The ten largest clonotypes hold under 2.5% of the sample. Sequencing input: PBMCs. The receptors here all came from a young man in good health and CMV-seronegative.

The chain couples TRBV6-1 to TRBJ2-1; perhaps TRBD2 as D (6 bases). V lost 1 base and J 12 bases, leaving 19 bases between the germline ends. This CDR3 has 15 residues. Germline CDR1 MNHNS, CDR2 SASEGT. CDR3 DNA: TGTGCCAGCAGTGAAGGATGGTCGGGGGTGGGCGGGCAGTTCTTC. Protein sequence: CASSEGWSGVGGQFF.

The chain has TRBV30 and TRBJ1-2, with 9 bases aligning to TRBD1. With 5 bases clipped from V and 0 bases from J, the junction kept 7 bases outside the gene matches. The CDR3 sequence is 15 residues long. Germline assignment: CDR1 GTSNPN and CDR2 SVGIG (reference sequence). The CDR3 sequence is CAWGTGMSPNYGYTF. CDR3 in DNA: TGTGCCTGGGGGACAGGGATGTCCCCTAACTATGGCTACACCTTC.

This clone was detected only once. The chain combines TRBV27 with TRBJ2-7, with 12 bases fitting TRBD1. From germline, CDR1 is MNHEY and CDR2 SMNVEV (reference sequence). V gave up 1 base and J gave up 6 bases; unmatched junction bases: 10. The length of the CDR3 is 17 residues. CDR3 in amino acids: CASSLYPAGTGGFEQYF. CDR3 coding DNA: TGTGCCAGCAGTTTATACCCCGCCGGGACAGGGGGCTTCGAGCAGTACTTC.

The chain employs TRBV7-9 and TRBJ1-1, with TRBD1 identical over 8 bases. The germline gives CDR1 SEHNR, CDR2 FQNEAQ (reference sequence). The trim removed 6 bases at V and 1 base at J, leaving 13 bases unmatched. The CDR3 is 17 residues long. CDR3 loop: CASRGAQTGEENTEAFF. CDR3 DNA: TGTGCCAGCAGGGGGGCCCAGACAGGGGAAGAGAACACTGAAGCTTTCTTT.

This clone was recorded a few times. The J gene is TRBJ1-1, the V gene TRBV6-1; a weak D match, TRBD1 (5 bases). Deletions cut 6 bases from V and 3 bases from J, with 11 bases between. Per germline, CDR1 MNHNS and CDR2 SASEGT. This CDR3 has 13 amino acids. The CDR3 sequence: CASRTGEDTEAFF. The CDR3 DNA reads as TGTGCCAGCAGAACGGGGGAGGACACTGAAGCTTTCTTT.

Only a few counts were recorded for this clone. This chain links TRBV2 with TRBJ1-1; D may be TRBD1 (5 bases). Trimming cost V 3 bases and J 4 bases, with 12 bases left between them. This CDR3 spans 14 amino acids. Germline CDR1 and CDR2: SNHLY and FYNNEI. The CDR3 bases are TGTGCCAGCAGTGATAGAATCAGGGCCACTGAAGCTTTCTTT. Translation: CASSDRIRATEAFF.

This chain joins TRBV5-5 and TRBJ2-5; 9 nucleotides match TRBD2. V lost 6 bases to trimming and J lost 5 bases; unmatched junction nucleotides: 5. Germline V CDR1 and CDR2: SGHKS, YYEKEE (reference sequence). The CDR3 is 13 residues long. CDR3 protein: CASTTAGGETQYF. The CDR3 region has the DNA TGTGCCAGCACCACCGCGGGGGGGGAGACCCAGTACTTC.

This clone was seen a single time. J is TRBJ1-6 and V is TRBV7-8; 7 bases are a match to TRBD1. V dropped 6 bases and J dropped 7; count of bases not matched to a gene: 12. This CDR3 is 16 amino acids long. Germline CDR1 reads SGHVS; CDR2 reads FQNEAQ. CDR3 nucleotides: TGTGCCAGCAGATCAAGAGTGGCAGGGGGAAATTCACCCCTCCACTTT. Amino acid sequence: CASRSRVAGGNSPLHF.

The table lists this clone with a few counts. The J gene is TRBJ1-2, the V gene TRBV25-1, with 9 bases aligning to TRBD1. The V segment lost 5 bases and the J segment 7 bases; nucleotides outside the gene matches: 5. CDR1 and CDR2 from the germline V gene are MGHDK and SYGVNS. This CDR3 contains 13 residues. CDR3 region: CASSLDRGLGYTF. The CDR3 region has the DNA TGTGCCAGCAGTTTGGACAGGGGCCTTGGCTACACCTTC.

The chain links TRBV18 to TRBJ2-4; weak D call: TRBD2 (5 bases). Per germline, CDR1 KGHSH and CDR2 LQKENI. This CDR3 contains 12 residues. V shed 6 bases and J shed 9 bases, with 12 bases lying between them. The CDR3 loop reads CASSPEEGIQYF. In nucleotides, the CDR3 is TGTGCCAGCTCCCCGGAGGAAGGCATTCAGTACTTC. Using reference TRBV18 and TRBJ2-4 for the parts outside the CDR3, the full variable domain is NAGVMQNPRHLVRRRGQEARLRCSPMKGHSHVYWYRQLPEEGLKFMVYLQKENIIDESGMPKERFSAEFPKEGPSILRIQQVVRGDSAAYFCASSPEEGIQYFGAGTRLSVL.

The genes are TRBV6-5 and TRBJ2-5, with 9 bases that match TRBD1. V shed 5 bases, J shed 0 bases, and the junction held 4 bases outside the gene matches. The CDR3 consists of 15 residues. Germline V gene sequence: CDR1 MNHEY, CDR2 SVGAGI. In DNA form, the CDR3 reads TGTGCCAGCAGTCGGGGGGACAGGGACCAAGAGACCCAGTACTTC. Translated: CASSRGDRDQETQYF.